One T cell receptor beta chain is described in this entry. This record comes from a study of blood T cell repertoires in COVID-19. About the research overall: COVID-19 samples collected from the United States, Italy and Spain covered acute and convalescent phases.

The V segment lost 4 bases and the J segment 7 bases; nucleotides outside the gene matches: 6. This CDR3 is built from 14 residues. Germline V gene data show CDR1 as SGHTA and CDR2 as FQGNSA. Libraries were prepared by immunoSEQ multiplex PCR; TCRdb keeps only in-frame clonotypes and omits some of them. The sample has over 85,000 clones; approximately 87% are singletons. The rearrangement uses TRBV7-2 and TRBJ2-3; TRBD1 aligns across 9 bases. The origin of this receptor is a human donor in a cohort sampled during active COVID-19. The sample consisted of peripheral blood. CDR3 sequence reads: CASSSDRGGYTQYF. CDR3 sequence (DNA): TGTGCCAGCAGCTCGGACAGGGGCGGGTATACGCAGTATTTT.